Listed below are T cell receptor beta chains from one sample, sequenced in a study of T cells in tumors after PD-1 blockade. Using immunoSEQ multiplex PCR, the repertoire was profiled, and TCRdb retains in-frame clones only, with some absent. In the table there are about 48,000 clones, approximately 81% of which are singletons. This specimen consisted of PBMCs, obtained before anti-PD-1 treatment. The receptor source for this set is a human donor with basal cell carcinoma. Each CDR3 is given with its conserved first and last residue. Each record gives: V gene, J gene, CDR3 protein.

V: TRBV27; J: TRBJ2-7; CDR3: CASSLSSGGIYEQYF
V: TRBV4-1; J: TRBJ2-3; CDR3: CASRQRDFRISTDTQYF
V: TRBV19; J: TRBJ1-2; CDR3: CASSIGGQGSGYTF
V: TRBV7-9; J: TRBJ2-3; CDR3: CASSLVGGQVYTDTQYF
V: TRBV5-4; J: TRBJ1-2; CDR3: CASSSLISGNPPGYTF
V: TRBV14; J: TRBJ2-1; CDR3: CASSQVKRTDNEQFF
V: TRBV30; J: TRBJ1-1; CDR3: CASPGRGGTEAFF
V: TRBV11-3; J: TRBJ2-3; CDR3: CASSLGDRPGTDTQYF
V: TRBV11-2; J: TRBJ1-3; CDR3: CASSARDRGPNSGNTIYF
V: TRBV7-8; J: TRBJ2-7; CDR3: CASSPRGTGPRYEQYF
V: TRBV7-2; J: TRBJ2-1; CDR3: CASSLGLAGGLDEQFF
V: TRBV3-1/TRBV3-2; J: TRBJ2-7; CDR3: CASSPMVAGDSYEQYF
V: TRBV2; J: TRBJ1-6; CDR3: CASKDWRGSFYNSPLHF
V: TRBV7-8; J: TRBJ1-2; CDR3: CASSSGVGYTF
V: TRBV27; J: TRBJ2-3; CDR3: CASSLYPSTDTQYF